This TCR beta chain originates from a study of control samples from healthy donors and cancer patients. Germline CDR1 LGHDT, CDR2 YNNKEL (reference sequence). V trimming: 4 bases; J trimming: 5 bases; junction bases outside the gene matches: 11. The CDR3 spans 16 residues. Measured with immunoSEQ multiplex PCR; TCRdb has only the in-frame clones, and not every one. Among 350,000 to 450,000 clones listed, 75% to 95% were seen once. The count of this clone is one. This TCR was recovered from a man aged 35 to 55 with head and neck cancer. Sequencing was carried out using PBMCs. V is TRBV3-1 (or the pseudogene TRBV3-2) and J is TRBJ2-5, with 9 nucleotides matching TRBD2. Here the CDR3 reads CASSRGSGGWHETQYF. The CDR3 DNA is TGTGCCAGCAGCCGAGGAAGCGGGGGGTGGCACGAGACCCAGTACTTC.